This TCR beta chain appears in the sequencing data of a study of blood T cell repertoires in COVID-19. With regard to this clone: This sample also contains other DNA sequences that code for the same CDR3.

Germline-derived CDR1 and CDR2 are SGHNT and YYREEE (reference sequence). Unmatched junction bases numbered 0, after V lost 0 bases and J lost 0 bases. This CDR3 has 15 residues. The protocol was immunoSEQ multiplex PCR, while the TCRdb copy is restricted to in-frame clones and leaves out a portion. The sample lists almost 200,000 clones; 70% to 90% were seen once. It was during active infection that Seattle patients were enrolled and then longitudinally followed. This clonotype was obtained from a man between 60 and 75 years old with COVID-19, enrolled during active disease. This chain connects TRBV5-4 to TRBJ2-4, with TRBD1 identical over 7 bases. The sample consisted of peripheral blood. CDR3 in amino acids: CASSLDRGAKNIQYF. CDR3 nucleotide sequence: TGTGCCAGCAGCTTGGACAGGGGAGCCAAAAACATTCAGTACTTC.